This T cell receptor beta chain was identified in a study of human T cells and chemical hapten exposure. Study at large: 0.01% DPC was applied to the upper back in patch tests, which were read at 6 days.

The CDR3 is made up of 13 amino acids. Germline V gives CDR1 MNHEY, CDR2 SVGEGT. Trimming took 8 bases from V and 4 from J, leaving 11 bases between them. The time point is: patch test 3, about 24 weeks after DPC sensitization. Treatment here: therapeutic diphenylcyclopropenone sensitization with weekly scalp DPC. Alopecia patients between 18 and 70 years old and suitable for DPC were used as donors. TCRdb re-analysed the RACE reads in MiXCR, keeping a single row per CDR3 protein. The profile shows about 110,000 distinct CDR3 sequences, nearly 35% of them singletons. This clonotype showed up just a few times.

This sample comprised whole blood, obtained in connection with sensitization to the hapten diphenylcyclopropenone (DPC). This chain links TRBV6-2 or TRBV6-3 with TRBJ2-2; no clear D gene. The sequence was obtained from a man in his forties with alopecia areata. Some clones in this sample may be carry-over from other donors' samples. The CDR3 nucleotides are TGTGCCAGCCGATTACCGGTCACCGGGGAGCTGTTTTTT. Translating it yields CASRLPVTGELFF.